These 27 T cell receptor beta chains came from one sample sequenced in a study of neurological immune-mediated disorders. MiXCR was run by TCRdb on the 5' RACE reads, yielding one entry per CDR3 protein. Of fewer than 40,000 distinct CDR3 sequences in the sample, approximately 5.1% were seen once. Sample: CD4+ T cells from blood. The receptors were gathered from a young man in good health.

Many counts were recorded for this clonotype. This rearrangement joins TRBV7-9 to TRBJ1-2, with a possible D match to TRBD1 (6 bases). Germline values: CDR1 SEHNR, CDR2 FQNEAQ (reference sequence). Trimming removed 3 bases at V and 2 bases at J, with 13 bases between. The CDR3 extends over 15 amino acids. The CDR3 protein is CASSFSTGLNYGYTF. The CDR3 region has the DNA TGTGCCAGCAGCTTCTCTACAGGGTTGAACTATGGCTACACCTTC.

This clonotype came up many times. CDR3 in DNA: TGTGCCAGCAGCTTAGAAGGATCGTGGGTCCGGGCCCAGTACTTC. It translates to CASSLEGSWVRAQYF. The J gene is TRBJ2-5, the V gene TRBV11-2, with unresolved D. Between the trimmed V and J ends, which lost 0 bases and 9 bases, there was a span of 17 bases. Germline assignment: CDR1 SGHAT and CDR2 FQNNGV. The CDR3 totals 15 residues.

Ten or more counts support this clonotype. This rearrangement joins TRBV20-1 to TRBJ2-1; TRBD2 is a possible D gene (6 bases). Per the germline V gene, CDR1 is DFQATT and CDR2 is SNEGSKA (reference sequence). V was clipped by 0 bases and J by 4 bases, with 19 bases between them. This CDR3 is 17 amino acids long. The CDR3: CSARDPGGKEIYNEQFF. The CDR3 DNA is TGCAGTGCTAGAGATCCAGGAGGGAAAGAGATTTACAATGAGCAGTTCTTC.

The table lists this clonotype with many counts. The rearrangement uses TRBV11-1 and TRBJ2-1; no reliable D call. The CDR3 contains 15 residues. Germline V gives CDR1 SGHAT, CDR2 FQDESV (reference sequence). V lost 1 base to trimming and J lost 5 bases, with 12 bases between them. CDR3: CASSLVIGLNNEQFF. CDR3 coding DNA: TGTGCCAGCAGCTTAGTAATCGGGCTAAACAATGAGCAGTTCTTC.

This clonotype has a count of ten or more. This chain links TRBV6-5 with TRBJ2-3; D is possibly TRBD1 (6 bases). V was trimmed by 10 bases and J by 4 bases, leaving 21 bases between them. The CDR3 is 15 amino acids. CDR1 is MNHEY, CDR2 SVGAGI, per germline. The chain's CDR3 is CAIRRTVRSSDTQYF. CDR3 coding DNA: TGTGCCATTCGTAGGACAGTCAGGAGTTCAGATACGCAGTATTTT.

This clonotype was seen repeatedly, ten times or more. The chain recombines TRBV5-1 with TRBJ2-1, with 8 bases lining up with TRBD2. Germline V gives CDR1 SGHRS, CDR2 YFSETQ. V gave up 7 bases and J gave up 10 bases; unmatched junction bases: 10. This CDR3 spans 13 amino acids. CDR3 sequence: CASGERGSMEQFF. The CDR3 nucleotides read TGCGCCAGCGGTGAGCGGGGGAGCATGGAGCAGTTCTTC.

This clonotype was counted ten times or more. V is TRBV7-9 and J is TRBJ1-4, with 10 positions matching TRBD1. This CDR3 contains 14 residues. The germline V gene has CDR1 SEHNR and CDR2 FQNEAQ (reference sequence). Trimming took 4 bases from V and 7 from J; bases not matched to a gene: 3. CDR3 coding DNA: TGTGCCAGCAGCTCCGGGACAGGGGCTGAAAAACTGTTTTTT. It codes for CASSSGTGAEKLFF.

This clonotype was recorded many times. The chain employs TRBV3-1 and TRBJ2-7, with 7 bases that match TRBD2. This CDR3 is built from 14 residues. Germline CDR1 LGHDT, CDR2 YNNKEL (reference sequence). The V gene end was trimmed by 0 bases and the J gene end by 7 bases; junction bases not matched to a gene: 6. CDR3 nucleotide sequence: TGTGCCAGCAGCCAAGACGGACTAGTGGGGGAGCAGTACTTC. As protein: CASSQDGLVGEQYF.

This clonotype was seen repeatedly, ten times or more. The chain joins TRBV7-8 to TRBJ1-6; no firm D call. The CDR3 extends over 15 amino acids. Trimming pared 0 bases from V and 7 bases from J, leaving 10 bases between. CDR1 and CDR2 from the germline V gene are SGHVS and FQNEAQ. CDR3: CASSLARAVNSPLHF. The CDR3 coding sequence is TGTGCCAGCAGCTTAGCGCGGGCAGTGAATTCACCCCTCCACTTT.

This clonotype has ten or more counts. The chain links TRBV5-1 to TRBJ1-6; tentative D call: TRBD1 (6 bases). Germline values: CDR1 SGHRS, CDR2 YFSETQ. This CDR3 contains 17 residues. The V end was cut by 0 bases, the J end by 6 bases, with 16 bases between. This CDR3 reads CASSLGSRTAGNSPLHF. DNA of the CDR3: TGCGCCAGCAGCTTGGGTAGTAGGACAGCCGGTAATTCACCCCTCCACTTT.

This clonotype was counted at least ten times. This chain uses TRBV20-1 with TRBJ2-5, with a tentative D call TRBD1 (6 bases). Germline V gene data show CDR1 as DFQATT and CDR2 as SNEGSKA (reference sequence). V lost 8 bases and J lost 5, with 12 bases in between. This CDR3 comprises 11 residues. In nucleotides, the CDR3 is TGCAGTATCTCCGACAGGGAGACCCAGTACTTC. Translating it yields CSISDRETQYF.

There are many counts of this clonotype. The chain has TRBV12-3 or TRBV12-4 and TRBJ2-1; TRBD1 or TRBD2 may be the D gene (6 bases each). Trimming removed 3 bases from V and 3 bases from J, with 15 bases in between. The CDR3 consists of 16 residues. The CDR3 bases are TGTGCCAGCAGTTTTCGGGGGCTGGGGAACTACAATGAGCAGTTCTTC. Its translation: CASSFRGLGNYNEQFF.

In its sample, this clonotype was seen many times. The rearrangement joins TRBV12-3 or TRBV12-4 to TRBJ2-1; 7 positions agree with TRBD1. With V trimmed by 4 bases and J by 12 bases, 9 bases remained unmatched. The CDR3 spans 13 residues. The CDR3 nucleotides read TGTGCCAGCAGTTCCAATACAGGGGCCGCGCAGTTCTTC. Translated: CASSSNTGAAQFF.

There are many counts of this clonotype. The chain uses TRBV29-1 and TRBJ1-1, with D possibly TRBD1 on 5 matching bases. V was shortened by 0 bases and J by 1 base, with 6 bases between the two germline ends. Germline CDR1 SQVTM, CDR2 ANQGSEA. The CDR3 runs to 13 residues. CDR3: CSVEDQGNTEAFF. The CDR3, as DNA: TGCAGCGTTGAAGATCAGGGGAACACTGAAGCTTTCTTT.

This clonotype was picked up many times. This chain connects TRBV5-1 to TRBJ2-5; TRBD2 aligns across 12 bases. J gave up 5 bases and V 4 bases, and 12 bases lay outside the gene matches. Germline V lookup: CDR1 SGHRS, CDR2 YFSETQ. The CDR3 loop spans 17 amino acids. CDR3 nucleotides: TGCGCCAGCAGCCGGACTAGCGGGGTCGTCATGCGTGAGACCCAGTACTTC. This gives the protein CASSRTSGVVMRETQYF.

This clonotype was observed many times. Its ends do not fully match the called genes, so a read error is possible. This chain uses TRBV20-1 with TRBJ2-7, with D possibly being TRBD1 or TRBD2 (7 bases each). The CDR3 is made up of 13 amino acids. Germline V CDR1 and CDR2: DFQATT, SNEGSKA (reference sequence). The CDR3 loop reads CGAGGGDAYEQYF. Written as DNA, the CDR3 is TGCGGTGCAGGGGGGGGCGACGCCTACGAGCAGTACTTC.

The DNA for the CDR3 is TGTGCCAGCAGCTTAACTAGCGGGATATACGAGCAGTACTTC. Residues: CASSLTSGIYEQYF. The chain links TRBV7-2 to TRBJ2-7, with TRBD2 identical over 10 bases. This CDR3 comprises 14 residues. Looked up from germline, CDR1 is SGHTA and CDR2 is FQGNSA. V was clipped by 2 bases and J by 4 bases; unmatched bases: 2.

As to this clonotype: The junction differs from germline at one of its ends, possibly a read error. V usage is TRBV18 and J usage is TRBJ2-1, with unresolved D. In germline, CDR1 is KGHSH, CDR2 LQKENI. This CDR3 region has 17 residues. The CDR3: CDSSQSLGPRTYNEQFF. CDR3 DNA: TGTGACAGCTCACAATCTTTAGGTCCCCGGACCTACAATGAGCAGTTCTTC. Variable domain in full (rest from reference TRBV18 and TRBJ2-1): NAGVMQNPRHLVRRRGQEARLRCSPMKGHSHVYWYRQLPEEGLKFMVYLQKENIIDESGMPKERFSAEFPKEGPSILRIQQVVRGDSAAYFCDSSQSLGPRTYNEQFFGPGTRLTVL.

In its sample, this clonotype was seen many times. An end of the junction differs from the germline gene, which may be a read error. The gene calls are TRBV9 and TRBJ2-3; D possibly corresponds to TRBD1 (6 bases). CDR1 SGDLS and CDR2 YYNGEE come from the germline V gene. The CDR3 has 15 residues. CDR3 coding DNA: TGTGCCAGCAGCGGAGGGGGACGGCGCACGGATACGCAGTATTTT. It specifies CASSGGGRRTDTQYF.

This clonotype was counted many times. V usage is TRBV5-1 and J usage is TRBJ1-5; 7 bases are a match to TRBD1. Germline V CDR1 and CDR2: SGHRS, YFSETQ. V lost 2 bases, J lost 7 bases, and 6 bases stayed unmatched. The CDR3 totals 14 residues. CDR3 in DNA: TGCGCCAGCAGCTTTTCAGGGGGAGGACAGCCCCAGCATTTT. This sequence encodes CASSFSGGGQPQHF.

This clonotype showed up many times. This chain uses TRBV11-2 with TRBJ1-1; no firm D call. This CDR3 comprises 19 residues. Germline V gives CDR1 SGHAT, CDR2 FQNNGV. The ends were cut back, 0 bases at V and 1 base at J, with 21 bases in the middle. CDR3 region: CASSLDWARLRRRNTEAFF. In DNA form, the CDR3 reads TGTGCCAGCAGCTTAGATTGGGCCAGACTCCGGAGACGGAACACTGAAGCTTTCTTT.

This clonotype was counted many times. The chain recombines TRBV7-2 with TRBJ2-1; TRBD2 matches 7 bases. J gave up 8 bases and V 2 bases, and 9 bases lay outside the gene matches. From germline, CDR1 is SGHTA and CDR2 FQGNSA. CDR3 length equals 15 residues. The chain's CDR3 is CASSLSGVLGHEQFF. DNA for the CDR3: TGTGCCAGCAGCTTAAGCGGGGTTTTGGGACATGAGCAGTTCTTC.

This clonotype was observed at least ten times. The chain has TRBV14 and TRBJ1-1, with D perhaps TRBD1 (6 bases). Germline lookup yields CDR1 SGHDN and CDR2 FVKESK. The CDR3 has 11 residues. The ends were cut back, 3 bases at V and 10 bases at J, with 9 bases in the middle. CDR3 nucleotides: TGTGCCAGCAGCCAGGGAGGGGGAGCTTTCTTT. Residues: CASSQGGGAFF.

This clonotype was detected ten times or more. The rearrangement links TRBV20-1 to TRBJ2-5, with 12 nucleotides matching TRBD2. The CDR3 loop spans 16 amino acids. Per germline, CDR1 DFQATT and CDR2 SNEGSKA (reference sequence). Germline trimming cut 0 bases from V and 5 bases from J; bases unmatched to any gene: 7. The CDR3 here is CSARDSSGGAGETQYF. CDR3 DNA sequence: TGCAGTGCTAGAGATTCTAGCGGGGGGGCGGGGGAGACCCAGTACTTC.

At least ten counts were recorded for this clonotype. The CDR3 here is CASSPGGPMNTEAFF. CDR3 DNA: TGCGCCAGCAGCCCAGGGGGGCCGATGAACACTGAAGCTTTCTTT. The rearrangement uses TRBV5-1 and TRBJ1-1; the match to TRBD1 covers 7 bases. The CDR3 loop spans 15 amino acids. Germline V lookup: CDR1 SGHRS, CDR2 YFSETQ. V trimming: 4 bases; J trimming: 0 bases; junction bases outside the gene matches: 6.

This clonotype was counted at least ten times. This rearrangement joins TRBV20-1 to TRBJ1-6; the D is unclear. V lost 6 bases and J 0 bases, leaving 18 bases between the germline ends. The CDR3 sequence is 17 residues long. Per the germline V gene, CDR1 is DFQATT and CDR2 is SNEGSKA (reference sequence). The CDR3 bases are TGCAGTGCCCCCCCTTTTGAGTCGAGCTCCTATAATTCACCCCTCCACTTT. Amino acid sequence: CSAPPFESSSYNSPLHF.

This clonotype was recorded many times. The V gene is TRBV7-2, the J gene TRBJ2-5; unclear D gene. The CDR3 consists of 12 residues. Germline V CDR1 and CDR2: SGHTA, FQGNSA. V lost 5 bases and J 0 bases, leaving 4 bases between the germline ends. In DNA form, the CDR3 reads TGTGCCAGCAGCCCTTACCAAGAGACCCAGTACTTC. Protein sequence: CASSPYQETQYF.